Sequencing of this T cell receptor (beta chain) was carried out in a study of blood T cell repertoires in COVID-19. Germline V gene sequence: CDR1 WNHNN, CDR2 SYGVQD (reference sequence). This CDR3 is 17 amino acids long. The V end lost 4 bases, the J end lost 0 bases, and 16 bases lay between the germline ends. This clone is a singleton in its sample. Repertoires were generated with immunoSEQ multiplex PCR, while TCRdb's copy carries only in-frame clones and drops some. Of roughly 230,000 clones in the sample, around 90% are singletons; the top ten hold around 0.9%. J is TRBJ1-3 and V is TRBV10-1; D gene unclear. Sequenced sample: peripheral blood. The TCR sequence derives from a man aged 30 to 45 with COVID-19, enrolled during active disease. CDR3 region: CASSGAVDGHSGNTIYF. The CDR3, as DNA: TGCGCCAGCAGTGGGGCCGTAGACGGCCACTCTGGAAACACCATATATTTT.